This is a list of T cell receptor beta chains from one sample in a study of control samples from healthy donors and cancer patients. TCRdb's table, derived via immunoSEQ multiplex PCR, lists solely in-frame clones and lacks some. The sample holds about 120,000 clones; approximately 94% are singletons and the top ten take about 1.7%. The sample consisted of PBMCs. Source of these receptors: a man between 45 and 60 years old with head and neck cancer. Both conserved end residues are part of each CDR3. A D gene is named only where the DNA matches it firmly. Expanded clones get a size class; other rows say once, few or many, or leave the size out.

D	V	size	J	CDR3	DNA
.	TRBV28	.	TRBJ2-7	CASRGKPRYEQYF	TGTGCCAGCCGGGGTAAGCCCCGATACGAGCAGTACTTC
.	TRBV5-8	.	TRBJ1-2	CASSPEGYGYTF	TGTGCCAGCAGCCCGGAGGGCTATGGCTACACCTTC
TRBD1	TRBV6-5	.	TRBJ1-2	CASSQPDRGGGYTF	TGTGCCAGCAGCCAGCCCGACAGGGGAGGAGGCTACACCTTC
.	TRBV25-1	.	TRBJ1-6	CAAQRIDNSPLHF	TGTGCCGCACAGAGGATCGATAATTCACCCCTCCACTTT
TRBD2	TRBV14	.	TRBJ2-1	CASSLTSGGWNEQFF	TGTGCCAGCAGCCTTACTAGCGGGGGTTGGAATGAGCAGTTCTTC
.	TRBV5-1	.	TRBJ2-3	CASASGSTDTQYF	TGCGCCAGCGCTTCAGGGAGCACAGATACGCAGTATTTT
.	TRBV19	.	TRBJ1-1	CASSIRAVNTEAFF	TGTGCCAGTAGTATCAGGGCCGTGAACACTGAAGCTTTCTTT
.	TRBV5-6	.	TRBJ2-1	CASSLASWYEQFF	TGTGCCAGCAGCTTGGCTAGCTGGTATGAGCAGTTCTTC
TRBD1	TRBV4-2	.	TRBJ2-7	CASSQDWGTGGSYEQYF	TGTGCCAGCAGCCAAGACTGGGGGACAGGGGGCTCCTACGAGCAGTACTTC
TRBD1	TRBV7-9	once	TRBJ1-6	CASSPWDRYAPGDNSPLHF	TGTGCCAGCAGCCCTTGGGACAGGTACGCCCCTGGAGATAATTCACCCCTCCACTTT
TRBD1	TRBV5-6	few	TRBJ2-2	CASSWETGSGTGELFF	TGTGCCAGCAGCTGGGAGACAGGGTCGGGCACCGGGGAGCTGTTTTTT
.	TRBV28	.	TRBJ1-4	CASSLPGVTNEKLFF	TGTGCCAGCAGTTTACCGGGCGTAACTAATGAAAAACTGTTTTTT
TRBD2	TRBV5-6	.	TRBJ2-3	CASSLWTSGVPPYTQYF	TGTGCCAGCAGCTTGTGGACTAGCGGGGTGCCCCCCTATACGCAGTATTTT
.	TRBV19	.	TRBJ1-1	CASRLGGQMNTEAFF	TGTGCCAGTAGGCTGGGTGGACAGATGAACACTGAAGCTTTCTTT
.	TRBV5-1	.	TRBJ2-5	CASSFAGRSKETQYF	TGCGCCAGCAGCTTTGCGGGCAGGTCCAAGGAGACCCAGTACTTC
.	TRBV6-5	.	TRBJ1-6	CASSYEGGANSPLHF	TGTGCCAGCAGTTACGAGGGGGGAGCCAATTCACCCCTCCACTTT
.	TRBV30	.	TRBJ2-3	CAWIGVRNTQYF	TGTGCCTGGATCGGGGTCCGGAATACGCAGTATTTT
.	TRBV7-9	.	TRBJ1-6	CASSQEAGRAGAPLHF	TGTGCCAGCAGCCAAGAGGCGGGACGGGCTGGAGCACCCCTCCACTTT
.	TRBV7-9	.	TRBJ2-3	CASSSGLSRDTQYF	TGTGCCAGCAGCTCGGGACTTTCTCGGGATACGCAGTATTTT
TRBD1	TRBV30	.	TRBJ2-7	CAWPRDRDSLRARNYEQYF	TGTGCCTGGCCGCGGGACAGGGACTCATTGAGGGCTCGAAACTACGAGCAGTACTTC
.	TRBV3-1/TRBV3-2	.	TRBJ1-1	CASSHSRTVNTEAFF	TGTGCCAGCAGCCATTCCAGGACGGTGAACACTGAAGCTTTCTTT
.	TRBV12-3/TRBV12-4	.	TRBJ1-2	CASSLVPYGYTF	TGTGCCAGCAGTTTAGTTCCCTATGGCTACACCTTC
TRBD1	TRBV25-1	.	TRBJ2-1	CASSEIGTVSYNEQFF	TGTGCCAGCAGTGAAATTGGGACAGTCTCCTACAATGAGCAGTTCTTC
TRBD1	TRBV29-1	.	TRBJ1-3	CSAPGQGWTGGGNTIYF	TGCAGCGCCCCCGGACAGGGGTGGACCGGTGGAGGAAACACCATATATTTT
.	TRBV11-2	.	TRBJ1-6	CASSFQLGGYSPLHF	TGTGCCAGCAGCTTCCAACTGGGGGGTTATTCACCCCTCCACTTT
.	TRBV18	once	TRBJ1-5	CASSPDYSNQPQHF	TGTGCCAGCTCACCAGATTATAGCAATCAGCCCCAGCATTTT
.	TRBV4-2	once	TRBJ2-7	CASSLRDSGPYEQYF	TGTGCCAGCAGCCTACGGGACTCCGGCCCCTACGAGCAGTACTTC
.	TRBV7-8	.	TRBJ1-1	CASSLGEAEAFF	TGTGCCAGCAGCTTAGGGGAGGCTGAAGCTTTCTTT
.	TRBV30	.	TRBJ1-5	CAWSTPLGYSTQPQHF	TGTGCCTGGAGTACTCCTCTGGGGTACTCTACTCAGCCCCAGCATTTT
TRBD2	TRBV7-3	.	TRBJ2-1	CASSLLAGGLLSSYNEQFF	TGTGCCAGCAGCTTACTAGCGGGGGGGCTCCTTAGCTCCTACAATGAGCAGTTCTTC
.	TRBV30	.	TRBJ1-1	CAWSRQLNTEAFF	TGTGCCTGGAGCCGACAGCTAAACACTGAAGCTTTCTTT
TRBD1	TRBV6-5	.	TRBJ2-7	CASSYTRTGSPYEQYF	TGTGCCAGCAGTTACACCAGGACAGGATCCCCCTACGAGCAGTACTTC
.	TRBV3-1/TRBV3-2	.	TRBJ2-3	CASSQTPVSAGTQYF	TGTGCCAGCAGCCAGACCCCAGTTTCAGCAGGTACGCAGTATTTT
.	TRBV28	.	TRBJ1-1	CASSLGTFEAFF	TGTGCCAGCAGTTTAGGGACGTTTGAAGCTTTCTTT
TRBD2	TRBV11-1	.	TRBJ2-2	CASSSRGGQNTGELFF	TGTGCCAGCAGCTCTCGCGGGGGGCAGAACACCGGGGAGCTGTTTTTT
TRBD1	TRBV5-1	.	TRBJ2-7	CASSLVGQGAVQYF	TGCGCCAGCAGCTTGGTGGGACAGGGGGCGGTTCAGTACTTC
.	TRBV27	.	TRBJ1-2	CASRPRQATNYGYTF	TGTGCCAGCAGACCGAGACAGGCTACCAACTATGGCTACACCTTC
.	TRBV27	.	TRBJ1-1	CASSWTANTEAFF	TGTGCCAGCAGTTGGACAGCGAACACTGAAGCTTTCTTT
TRBD1	TRBV28	.	TRBJ1-2	CASSWTGWTGGYTF	TGTGCCAGCAGTTGGACAGGGTGGACCGGTGGCTACACCTTC
.	TRBV10-2	once	TRBJ1-6	CASSESYRQANNSPLHF	TGCGCCAGCAGTGAGTCATACCGACAGGCTAATAATTCACCCCTCCACTTT